This T cell receptor (beta chain) was found in a study of T cells in Graves' hyperthyroidism and ophthalmopathy. Uncontrolled infections, other autoimmune diseases, pregnancy or lactation led to exclusion of patients. CDR1 is SQVTM and CDR2 is ANQGSEA in the germline V gene. The V end was cut by 6 bases, the J end by 3 bases, with 14 bases between. The CDR3 is made up of 13 amino acids. Regions amplified from RNA transcripts were the TCR beta CDR3 regions. First-round RT-PCR of the TCR CDR3 relied on the HTBI primer set. A single record per CDR3 protein comes from TCRdb applying MiXCR to the multiplex PCR reads. The sample yields 550,000 to 850,000 distinct CDR3 sequences, about 17% seen once.

The TCR was taken from a woman between 50 and 59 years old with Graves' hyperthyroidism that later progressed to Graves' ophthalmopathy. Sequencing was performed on blood. This chain joins TRBV29-1 and TRBJ1-1; tentatively, D is TRBD1 (5 bases). CDR3 amino acids: CSVGADGDTEAFF. In nucleotides, the CDR3 is TGCAGCGTAGGGGCCGACGGGGACACTGAAGCTTTCTTT.